This T cell receptor beta chain is from a study of Ad26.COV2.S vaccination and SARS-CoV-2 variants. As for treatment: around 19 received Ad26.COV2.S at low or high dose, single or two shots; about 5 received placebo; per-sample allocation not given. Specimen acquisition occurred on day 63 following the initial vaccine or placebo injection. Produced via immunoSEQ multiplex PCR; TCRdb's table is partial and in-frame only. Of some 340,000 clones listed, 85% are singletons. The input for sequencing was peripheral blood, taken in a trial of Ad26.COV2.S vaccine versus placebo. The TCR comes from a person between 18 and 65 years old who received the Ad26.COV2.S COVID-19 vaccine or a placebo.

CDR3 protein: CASSRRGVGSTDTQYF. The CDR3 DNA reads as TGTGCCAGCAGCCGCCGGGGTGTCGGGAGCACAGATACGCAGTATTTT. The V call is TRBV7-3, the J call TRBJ2-3; TRBD2 is a possible D gene (5 bases). Trimming shortened V by 5 bases and J by 0 bases, and 15 bases separated the two germline ends. The CDR3 is 16 residues long. In germline, CDR1 is SGHTA, CDR2 FQGTGA.